The 30 T cell receptor beta chains below were found in one sample sequenced in a study of T cell changes during pregnancy in multiple sclerosis. TCRdb's table, derived via immunoSEQ multiplex PCR, lists solely in-frame clones and lacks some. The sample contains nearly 110,000 clones, less than 95% of which appear only once. The material sequenced was peripheral blood, taken in the third trimester of pregnancy. These receptors came from a female donor in good health, enrolled as a control in a pregnancy study.

This chain joins TRBV2 and TRBJ2-3; 11 bases are a match to TRBD1. J was trimmed by 3 bases and V by 5 bases; bases with no gene match: 1. The CDR3 consists of 14 residues. Germline CDR1 is SNHLY and CDR2 is FYNNEI. The CDR3 bases are TGTGCCAGCAGTTGGGACAGGGGGACAGATACGCAGTATTTT. Its protein product is CASSWDRGTDTQYF.

This clone was picked up one time. This rearrangement joins TRBV19 to TRBJ2-7, with a tentative D call TRBD2 (6 bases). The V gene's germline CDR1 is LNHDA and CDR2 SQIVND (reference sequence). CDR3 length: 14 amino acids. Trimming shortened V by 4 bases and J by 4 bases, and 14 bases separated the two germline ends. The CDR3 protein is CASSKTRDLYEQYF. Written as DNA, the CDR3 is TGTGCCAGTAGTAAGACTAGAGATCTGTACGAGCAGTACTTC.

The chain carries TRBV7-9 and TRBJ1-2; a weak D match, TRBD1 (6 bases). Germline V CDR1 and CDR2: SEHNR, FQNEAQ (reference sequence). Between the trimmed V and J ends, which lost 5 bases and 7 bases, there was a span of 20 bases. There are 15 residues in the CDR3. This CDR3 is CASSPRGRGIAGYTF. Written as DNA, the CDR3 is TGTGCCAGCAGCCCCCGAGGCAGGGGTATTGCTGGCTACACCTTC. Based on the CDR3 plus reference TRBV7-9 and TRBJ1-2, the full variable domain is DTGVSQNPRHKITKRGQNVTFRCDPISEHNRLYWYRQTLGQGPEFLTYFQNEAQLEKSRLLSDRFSAERPKGSFSTLEIQRTEQGDSAMYLCASSPRGRGIAGYTFGSGTRLTVV.

The chain couples TRBV5-4 to TRBJ1-6, with no clear D. CDR3 length: 14 amino acids. CDR1 SGHNT and CDR2 YYREEE come from the germline V gene (reference sequence). With 4 bases removed from V and 10 bases from J, the gap between germline ends came to 15 bases. The CDR3, as DNA: TGTGCCAGCAGCCGCGGAGTATCGGAATCACCCCTCCACTTT. This codes for CASSRGVSESPLHF.

The chain uses TRBV30 and TRBJ2-1; the D gene is possibly TRBD1 (6 bases). The germline CDR1 and CDR2 sequences are GTSNPN and SVGIG (reference sequence). The V end lost 5 bases, the J end lost 9 bases, and 20 bases lay between the germline ends. The CDR3 spans 14 residues. CDR3: CAWGQTGGLSEQFF. The CDR3 coding sequence is TGTGCCTGGGGCCAGACAGGCGGGTTATCTGAGCAGTTCTTC.

This rearrangement joins TRBV30 to TRBJ1-1; D not certain. This CDR3 has 13 residues. Between the trimmed V and J ends, which lost 2 bases and 0 bases, there was a span of 7 bases. Looked up from germline, CDR1 is GTSNPN and CDR2 is SVGIG (reference sequence). The CDR3 is CAWSPVLNTEAFF. Here the CDR3 DNA reads TGTGCCTGGAGTCCGGTTTTGAACACTGAAGCTTTCTTT.

The chain combines TRBV5-1 with TRBJ1-1, with TRBD1 identical over 7 bases. Losses at the gene ends were 0 bases for V and 0 bases for J; bases not matched to a gene: 11. Germline values: CDR1 SGHRS, CDR2 YFSETQ. The CDR3 length is 18 residues. The CDR3 protein is CASSLEGVGGYLNTEAFF. The DNA for the CDR3 is TGCGCCAGCAGCTTGGAGGGTGTAGGGGGCTACCTGAACACTGAAGCTTTCTTT.

This sequence joins TRBV7-8 and TRBJ2-7; TRBD1 agrees at 10 bases. There are 14 residues in the CDR3. The ends lost 8 bases at V and 5 bases at J; junction bases unmatched: 9. CDR1 SGHVS and CDR2 FQNEAQ come from the germline V gene. The chain's CDR3 is CASVPGQGFHEQYF. CDR3 nucleotides: TGTGCCAGCGTTCCGGGACAGGGGTTCCACGAGCAGTACTTC.

Concerning this clone itself: The junction departs from the called germline gene at one end, perhaps through a read error. The chain has TRBV6-1 and TRBJ2-7; tentative D call: TRBD1 (6 bases). Germline CDR1 MNHNS, CDR2 SASEGT. This CDR3 has 15 residues. CDR3 sequence (DNA): TGTGCCAGCAGAGAAGCCCCGGGACAAGCCTACGAGCAGTACTTC. It codes for CASREAPGQAYEQYF.

This chain connects TRBV19 to TRBJ1-2; a weak D match, TRBD1 (5 bases). V was cut by 3 bases and J by 7 bases, with 12 bases left in between. This CDR3 has 13 amino acids. CDR1 and CDR2 (germline): LNHDA, SQIVND (reference sequence). As DNA, the CDR3 is TGTGCCAGTAGTATCGGGGGACGAGGTGGCTACACCTTC. Protein: CASSIGGRGGYTF.

The chain employs TRBV6-1 and TRBJ2-5, with TRBD2 identical over 8 bases. This CDR3 is built from 17 residues. V was clipped by 2 bases and J by 3 bases; unmatched bases: 11. CDR1 is MNHNS and CDR2 is SASEGT in the germline V gene. The CDR3 bases are TGTGCCAGCAGTGAACGGTTCGGCGGGGGGCTGAAAGAGACCCAGTACTTC. This encodes CASSERFGGGLKETQYF.

The chain has TRBV4-1 and TRBJ2-5; 7 nucleotides line up with TRBD1. This CDR3 is 16 amino acids long. Germline loops: CDR1 MGHRA, CDR2 YSYEKL. Trimming removed 2 bases from V and 4 bases from J; junction bases left unmatched: 10. DNA of the CDR3: TGCGCCAGCAGCCAACCCAAACAGGGGAAAATAGAGACCCAGTACTTC. Translating gives CASSQPKQGKIETQYF.

V and J are TRBV4-3 and TRBJ1-5, with D hard to call. This CDR3 region has 17 residues. Trimming took 1 base from V and 1 from J, leaving 14 bases between them. Per germline, CDR1 LGHNA and CDR2 YSLEER. CDR3: CASSQAWEPSSNQPQHF. CDR3 nucleotide sequence: TGCGCCAGCAGCCAAGCTTGGGAGCCGTCAAGCAATCAGCCCCAGCATTTT.

The V gene is TRBV6-1, the J gene TRBJ2-3, with TRBD1 matching 7 bases. Trimming took 6 bases from V and 4 from J; bases not matched to a gene: 1. Germline CDR1 is MNHNS and CDR2 is SASEGT. CDR3 length equals 12 residues. The CDR3 loop is CASRTGSDTQYF. CDR3 nucleotides: TGTGCCAGCAGGACAGGGTCAGATACGCAGTATTTT.

V is TRBV18 and J is TRBJ1-3, with 8 bases lining up with TRBD1. The trim removed 5 bases at V and 6 bases at J, leaving 3 bases unmatched. CDR3 length: 13 amino acids. Germline V gene data show CDR1 as KGHSH and CDR2 as LQKENI. The CDR3 spells CASSRTGINTIYF. DNA for the CDR3: TGTGCCAGCTCAAGGACAGGGATAAACACCATATATTTT.

The V gene is TRBV5-1, the J gene TRBJ1-2, with 7 bases lining up with TRBD1. CDR1 is SGHRS and CDR2 is YFSETQ in the germline V gene. The CDR3 consists of 15 residues. With 4 bases clipped from V and 2 bases from J, the junction kept 8 bases outside the gene matches. The CDR3 DNA reads TGCGCCAGCAGCGCTACAGGGGCCTCCAACTATGGCTACACCTTC. It translates to CASSATGASNYGYTF.

V is TRBV4-1 and J is TRBJ2-7, with TRBD2 identical over 12 bases. The CDR3 has 16 amino acids. V trimming: 1 base; J trimming: 5 bases; junction bases outside the gene matches: 6. CDR1 MGHRA and CDR2 YSYEKL come from the germline V gene. CDR3 region: CASSQVGLAGVNEQYF. CDR3 DNA sequence: TGCGCCAGCAGCCAAGTGGGACTAGCGGGCGTAAACGAGCAGTACTTC.

Points on this clone: The junction does not match germline at one end; this may be a read error. The V call is TRBV6-5, the J call TRBJ2-7; 7 bases are shared with TRBD2. Germline loops: CDR1 MNHEY, CDR2 SVGAGI. This CDR3 comprises 15 residues. Here the CDR3 DNA reads TGTGCCAGCACCGCCACAGCGGGGAATACCTACGGGCAGTACTTC. Its translation is CASTATAGNTYGQYF.

CDR3 amino acids: CASSQRLAGYLSTDTQYF. CDR3 in DNA: TGTGCCAGCAGCCAACGACTAGCGGGATATCTGAGCACAGATACGCAGTATTTT. The chain couples TRBV5-6 to TRBJ2-3; TRBD2 agrees at 11 bases. The CDR3 extends over 18 amino acids. The J segment lost 0 bases and the V segment lost 4 bases, leaving 10 bases of the junction unmatched. Germline lookup yields CDR1 SGHDT and CDR2 YYEEEE.

The genes are TRBV6-4 and TRBJ2-3; TRBD2 agrees at 12 bases. V dropped 2 bases and J dropped 3; count of bases not matched to a gene: 3. Germline lookup yields CDR1 MRHNA and CDR2 SNTAGT. The CDR3 is 16 residues long. The CDR3: CASSDTGTSGTDTQYF. DNA for the CDR3: TGTGCCAGCAGTGACACCGGGACTAGCGGGACAGATACGCAGTATTTT.

V is TRBV6-5 and J is TRBJ2-5; 7 nucleotides match TRBD1. The CDR3 runs to 15 residues. The J segment lost 2 bases and the V segment lost 5 bases, leaving 8 bases of the junction unmatched. Germline V gives CDR1 MNHEY, CDR2 SVGAGI. The CDR3 region is CASSLWTGLQETQYF. The CDR3 region has the DNA TGTGCCAGCAGTCTATGGACAGGCCTACAAGAGACCCAGTACTTC.

For the CDR3, the DNA is TGTGCCAGCAGTTACGAAAAGCCAGGGGCCTACGAGCAGTACTTC. Translating it yields CASSYEKPGAYEQYF. V is TRBV6-5 and J is TRBJ2-7; perhaps TRBD1 as D (6 bases). The germline CDR1 and CDR2 sequences are MNHEY and SVGAGI. Trimming took off 2 bases at V and 2 bases at J, with 13 bases between the two ends. The CDR3 length is 15 residues.

The chain recombines TRBV6-4 with TRBJ1-1; weak D call: TRBD1 (5 bases). The CDR3 is 13 residues long. Germline loops: CDR1 MRHNA, CDR2 SNTAGT. V lost 2 bases to trimming and J lost 4 bases, with 8 bases between them. Here the CDR3 DNA reads TGTGCCAGCAGTGACGTCGGGGGCACTGAAGCTTTCTTT. Residues: CASSDVGGTEAFF.

The rearrangement joins TRBV7-9 to TRBJ1-2, with 7 bases identical to TRBD1. This CDR3 has 14 residues. With V trimmed by 6 bases and J by 8 bases, 12 bases remained unmatched. Germline loops: CDR1 SEHNR, CDR2 FQNEAQ (reference sequence). The CDR3 spells CASSLSDRLGGYTF. The DNA for the CDR3 is TGTGCCAGCAGTTTATCGGACAGGCTCGGCGGCTACACCTTC.

The V call is TRBV21-1, the J call TRBJ1-4. TRBV21-1 is tagged as a pseudogene. The CDR3 length is 14 residues. CDR3 nucleotides: TGTGCCAGCAGCTTCGTAGGACTCGGGGAAAAACTGTTTTTT. This codes for CASSFVGLGEKLFF.

The chain joins TRBV5-1 to TRBJ2-7, with 8 bases matching TRBD1. V lost 3 bases, J lost 6 bases, and 11 bases stayed unmatched. From germline, CDR1 is SGHRS and CDR2 YFSETQ. The CDR3 covers 15 residues. Written as DNA, the CDR3 is TGCGCCAGCAGCTGGACGACAGGGGAAGGTGGCGAGCAGTACTTC. It codes for CASSWTTGEGGEQYF.

The chain has TRBV19 and TRBJ2-7; a possible D gene is TRBD1 (5 bases). CDR1 is LNHDA and CDR2 is SQIVND in the germline V gene (reference sequence). Trimming cost V 1 base and J 3 bases, with 13 bases left between them. There are 15 residues in the CDR3. CDR3 amino acids: CASSIGQGNFYEQYF. CDR3 in DNA: TGTGCCAGTAGTATAGGGCAGGGAAATTTCTACGAGCAGTACTTC.

The V and J genes are TRBV7-2 and TRBJ2-1, with TRBD1 identical over 8 bases. The CDR3 has 17 amino acids. Looked up from germline, CDR1 is SGHTA and CDR2 is FQGNSA. Trimming removed 1 base from V and 0 bases from J; junction bases left unmatched: 5. The CDR3 loop is CASSLVSGQGSYNEQFF. CDR3 bases: TGTGCCAGCAGCTTAGTTTCCGGACAGGGCTCCTACAATGAGCAGTTCTTC.

This CDR3 is CAWSDGGNTIYF. DNA for the CDR3: TGTGCCTGGAGTGACGGGGGAAACACCATATATTTT. The V and J genes are TRBV30 and TRBJ1-3; D gene ambiguous. From germline, CDR1 is GTSNPN and CDR2 SVGIG (reference sequence). CDR3 size: 12 residues. The V end lost 1 base, the J end lost 4 bases, and 5 bases lay between the germline ends. The variable domain in full, with the rest retrieved from reference TRBV30 and TRBJ1-3, is SQTIHQWPATLVQPVGSPLSLECTVEGTSNPNLYWYRQAAGRGLQLLFYSVGIGQISSEVPQNLSASRPQDRQFILSSKKLLLSDSGFYLCAWSDGGNTIYFGEGSWLTVV.

The rearrangement uses TRBV5-4 and TRBJ1-3; 8 bases line up with TRBD1. Trimming at V came to 3 bases and at J to 2 bases, leaving 4 bases not matched to a gene. Looked up from germline, CDR1 is SGHNT and CDR2 is YYREEE (reference sequence). The CDR3 is 15 residues long. In DNA, the CDR3 is TGTGCCAGCAGCTCGCGACAGGGGACTGGAAACACCATATATTTT. Protein product: CASSSRQGTGNTIYF.